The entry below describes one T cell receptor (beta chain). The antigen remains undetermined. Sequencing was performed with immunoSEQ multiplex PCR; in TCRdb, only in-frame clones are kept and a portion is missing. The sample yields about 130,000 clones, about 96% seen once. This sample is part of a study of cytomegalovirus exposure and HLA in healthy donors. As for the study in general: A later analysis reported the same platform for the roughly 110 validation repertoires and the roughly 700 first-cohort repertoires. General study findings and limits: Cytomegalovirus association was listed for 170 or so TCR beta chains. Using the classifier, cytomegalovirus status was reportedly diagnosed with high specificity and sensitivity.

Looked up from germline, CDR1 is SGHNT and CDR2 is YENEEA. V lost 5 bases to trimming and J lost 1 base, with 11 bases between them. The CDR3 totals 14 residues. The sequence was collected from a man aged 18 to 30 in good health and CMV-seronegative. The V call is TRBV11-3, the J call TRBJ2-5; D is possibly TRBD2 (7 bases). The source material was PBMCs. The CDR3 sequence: CASSPRGAQETQYF. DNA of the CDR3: TGTGCCAGCAGCCCCCGGGGGGCCCAAGAGACCCAGTACTTC.